These T cell receptor beta chains were read from a single sample in a study of preoperative IRX-2 immunotherapy in early breast cancer. The protocol was immunoSEQ multiplex PCR, while the TCRdb copy is restricted to in-frame clones and leaves out a portion. The sample includes about 1,400 clones, 64% of them seen just once. Sequencing was performed on tumor tissue, taken before IRX-2 immunotherapy. The receptors shown here come from a human donor with breast cancer. CDR3s include the opening cysteine and the closing phenylalanine or tryptophan. The D gene is left open where the match is weak. The size entry is marked missing in some rows and otherwise reads once, few, many or a size class.

V gene,D gene,J gene,clone size,CDR3 DNA,CDR3 protein
TRBV11-3,TRBD2,TRBJ2-7,.,TGTGCCAGCAGTTCCACCGGGACTAGCGAAGAGCAGTACTTC,CASSSTGTSEEQYF
TRBV11-3,TRBD2,TRBJ2-1,.,TGTGCCAGCAGCTTAGTAGCGGGAGATAATGAGCAGTTCTTC,CASSLVAGDNEQFF
TRBV10-2,.,TRBJ2-2,few,TGCGCCAGCAGTGAGTCGCCCTACACCGGGGAGCTGTTTTTT,CASSESPYTGELFF
TRBV5-1,TRBD1,TRBJ1-1,once,TGCGCCAGCAGCTGGACAGGGGGCAGCGACACTGAAGCTTTCTTT,CASSWTGGSDTEAFF
TRBV6-8,TRBD1,TRBJ1-6,.,TGTGCCAGCAGTAGGGACAGCTCCTATAATTCACCCCTCCACTTT,CASSRDSSYNSPLHF
TRBV6-8,TRBD2,TRBJ2-1,.,TGTGCCATCAAAGGGCTAGCGGGCGGTTACAATGAGCAGTTCTTC,CAIKGLAGGYNEQFF
TRBV11-3,TRBD1,TRBJ1-1,large,TGTGCCAGCAGCAATCCGGCTACAGGGGCCGCATGGAGGGGTGAAGCTTTCTTT,CASSNPATGAAWRGEAFF
TRBV23-1,.,TRBJ2-2,.,TGCGCCAGCAGCTTCAGGGGTACCGGGGAGCTGTTTTTT,CASSFRGTGELFF
TRBV10-3,TRBD2,TRBJ2-1,.,TGTGCCATCAGTGAGTCGATGGCGGGGGACTACAATGAGCAGTTCTTC,CAISESMAGDYNEQFF
TRBV18,TRBD1,TRBJ2-1,few,TGTGCCAGCTCACCAAGGGCGCCGGGACAGGGGGCCTCCAATGAGCAGTTCTTC,CASSPRAPGQGASNEQFF
TRBV12-5,.,TRBJ1-2,few,TGTGCCAGCACCATCCGGGGGGGCGACTATGGCTACACCTTC,CASTIRGGDYGYTF
TRBV5-1,.,TRBJ1-1,.,TGCGCCAGCAGCTTGGTTGGGGGCATTTACACTGAAGCTTTCTTT,CASSLVGGIYTEAFF
TRBV6-8,TRBD1,TRBJ1-2,.,TGTGCCAGCAGTTCCCATGACAGGGATCACTATGGCTACACCTTC,CASSSHDRDHYGYTF
TRBV25-1,.,TRBJ1-1,.,TGTGCCAGTCAACCCCTCAGGGGAGGCACTGAAGCTTTCTTT,CASQPLRGGTEAFF
TRBV19,TRBD1,TRBJ2-2,.,TGTGCCAGTAGTCCCGGGACAGGGATCGGGGAGCTGTTTTTT,CASSPGTGIGELFF
TRBV6-8,.,TRBJ1-5,.,TGTGCCAGCAGTTACGTCCAGGCAAATCAGCCCCAGCATTTT,CASSYVQANQPQHF
TRBV11-3,.,TRBJ1-5,large,TGTGCCAGCAGCTTATACAGGGGCAATCAGCCCCAGCATTTT,CASSLYRGNQPQHF
TRBV19,.,TRBJ1-2,.,TGTGCCAGTAGTACACAGGGACTGGGGTATGGCTACACCTTC,CASSTQGLGYGYTF
TRBV6-8,.,TRBJ1-2,.,TGTGCCAGCAGTTACCTCGCCGGGAGCTATGGCTACACCTTC,CASSYLAGSYGYTF
TRBV5-1,.,TRBJ1-2,.,TGCGCCAGCAGCTTGGATGGCAGTAGCTATGGCTACACCTTC,CASSLDGSSYGYTF
TRBV29-1,TRBD1,TRBJ2-5,.,TGCAGCGTTGAAACCCTCAGGGGGCGAAAGACCCAGTACTTC,CSVETLRGRKTQYF
TRBV6-8,TRBD1,TRBJ1-2,few,TGTGCCAGCAGTTACTCGATCGAGTGGGAGTGGGCAGGGGGGTACTATGGCTACACCTTC,CASSYSIEWEWAGGYYGYTF
TRBV28,TRBD1,TRBJ2-1,.,TGTGCCAGCAGAGAGGGACAGTACAATGAGCAGTTCTTC,CASREGQYNEQFF
TRBV30,.,TRBJ2-3,.,TGTGCCTGGATGCTAGGCACAGATACGCAGTATTTT,CAWMLGTDTQYF
TRBV30,.,TRBJ1-5,.,TGTGCCTGGAGTGTAGGGAGGAGGACCCGAAGCAATCAGCCCCAGCATTTT,CAWSVGRRTRSNQPQHF
TRBV19,.,TRBJ1-2,.,TGTGCCAGTAGTCGTCAGGGGAACTATGGCTACACCTTC,CASSRQGNYGYTF
TRBV6-8,.,TRBJ1-5,few,TGTGCCAGCAGTTACTCCCCCGATCAGCCCCAGCATTTT,CASSYSPDQPQHF
TRBV18,.,TRBJ1-1,few,TGTGCCAGCTCACCTAGTAGTTATGCCGGGAACACTGAAGCTTTCTTT,CASSPSSYAGNTEAFF
TRBV29-1,TRBD1,TRBJ2-5,.,TGCAGCGCGGACAGGCAAGAGACCCAGTACTTC,CSADRQETQYF
TRBV11-3,TRBD1,TRBJ1-5,.,TGTGCCAGCAGCCAAGGATTACAGGGGGATAGCAATCAGCCCCAGCATTTT,CASSQGLQGDSNQPQHF
TRBV15,.,TRBJ2-6,few,TGTGCCACCAGCAGAGATTTCAGGGTTATGCACCCTGGGGCCAACGTCCTGACTTTC,CATSRDFRVMHPGANVLTF
TRBV6-8,.,TRBJ1-1,.,TGTGCCAGCAGTTACACGGGCAGTGAAGCTTTCTTT,CASSYTGSEAFF
TRBV11-3,.,TRBJ1-6,.,TGTGCCAGCAGCTTGGTTGGGGGCTATTCACCCCTCCACTTT,CASSLVGGYSPLHF
TRBV23-1,TRBD1,TRBJ1-1,.,TGCGCCAGCAGCCAAGATCAGGGGGCTAGAGCTTTCTTT,CASSQDQGARAFF
TRBV11-3,TRBD1,TRBJ1-1,.,TGTGCCAGCAGCTTGGGCAGGGGGTCGCTCACTGAAGCTTTCTTT,CASSLGRGSLTEAFF
TRBV7-2,TRBD2,TRBJ2-1,.,TGTGCCAGCAGCCCATCAGCGGGGGTCGGGGAGTTCTTC,CASSPSAGVGEFF
TRBV11-3,.,TRBJ2-3,.,TGTGCCAGCTCGCGGGGCCCTAGCACAGATACGCAGTATTTT,CASSRGPSTDTQYF
TRBV12-2,.,TRBJ1-2,large,TGTGCCGGTGAGCTTGGACAGGGGGCGATAAGAAGCTACACCTTC,CAGELGQGAIRSYTF
TRBV6-8,.,TRBJ1-5,.,TGTGCCAGCAGTTTAGGTGACTCGGCCCAGCATTTT,CASSLGDSAQHF
TRBV28,.,TRBJ1-1,.,TGTGCCAGCAGACAAGAACAGGGATTCAACACTGAAGCTTTCTTT,CASRQEQGFNTEAFF
TRBV6-8,.,TRBJ1-1,few,TGTGCCAGCAGTTCGGGCCCCAGCGCTGAAGCTTTCTTT,CASSSGPSAEAFF
TRBV11-3,TRBD1,TRBJ2-7,.,TGTGCCAGCAGCTTAGGATTTGGGACAGAACCCTACGAGCAGTACTTC,CASSLGFGTEPYEQYF
TRBV11-3,.,TRBJ2-1,.,TGTGCCAGCAGCTCCCGAAGGTCCTACAATGAGCAGTTCTTC,CASSSRRSYNEQFF
TRBV6-8,TRBD1,TRBJ1-1,.,TGTGCCAGCAGTTACGATAGGACAGGGGACACTGAAGCTTTCTTT,CASSYDRTGDTEAFF
TRBV23-1,.,TRBJ2-6,few,TGCGCCAGCAGTCAAATTGGACTTTCTGGGGCCAACGTCCTGACTTTC,CASSQIGLSGANVLTF
TRBV14,.,TRBJ1-5,few,TGTGCCAGCAGCCCGCCCCCGGGCATCCATGACCGGTTGTGTGACAATCAGCCCCAGCATTTT,CASSPPPGIHDRLCDNQPQHF
TRBV19,.,TRBJ1-1,.,TGTGCCAGTAGTTCCGCTTTGAACACTGAAGCTTTCTTT,CASSSALNTEAFF
TRBV6-8,.,TRBJ1-6,.,TGTGCCAGCAGTTACAGAATGGAGGGGAATTCACCCCTCCACTTT,CASSYRMEGNSPLHF
TRBV6-8,.,TRBJ1-1,few,TGTGCCAGTATACGGGTCTTTAACACTGAAGCTTTCTTT,CASIRVFNTEAFF
TRBV11-3,TRBD1,TRBJ2-7,.,TGTGCCAGCAGCCCGGACAGGGGGCGCGACGAGCAGTACTTC,CASSPDRGRDEQYF
TRBV19,.,TRBJ1-5,.,TGTGCCAGTAACGAAGGGGCGCGCAATCAGCCCCAGCATTTT,CASNEGARNQPQHF
TRBV29-1,.,TRBJ1-1,.,TGCAGCGCGTGGGACTTGAACACTGAAGCTTTCTTT,CSAWDLNTEAFF
TRBV11-3,TRBD1,TRBJ1-1,once,TGTGCCAGCAGCTTAAGTAGACAGGGGAACACTGAAGCTTTCTTT,CASSLSRQGNTEAFF
TRBV27,TRBD1,TRBJ1-2,once,TGTGCCAGCAGTCCTCCGACAGGGAACTATGGCTACACCTTC,CASSPPTGNYGYTF
TRBV10-2,.,TRBJ2-1,.,TGCGCCAGCGGGGGGACGGGGGCGGCGTACAATGAGCAGTTCTTC,CASGGTGAAYNEQFF
TRBV6-8,.,TRBJ1-2,once,TGTGCCATCAAGGGACTAAACTATGGCTACACCTTC,CAIKGLNYGYTF
TRBV28,TRBD1,TRBJ2-2,.,TGTGCCAGCACTCCGGGACAGAGGACCGGGGAGCTGTTTTTT,CASTPGQRTGELFF
TRBV11-3,.,TRBJ2-3,.,TGTGCCAGCAGCTTCACCGGGGGGCTAGCAGCAGATACGCAGTATTTT,CASSFTGGLAADTQYF
TRBV10-3,.,TRBJ2-1,few,TGTGCCATCAGTGAGTCCCCCTTTGGGACAAACTACAATGAGCAGTTCTTC,CAISESPFGTNYNEQFF